This T cell receptor beta chain was documented in a study of T cells expressing NK-cell markers. Study as a whole: Sorted CD3+CD56+NKG2C+, CD3+CD56+NKG2C- and CD3+CD56-NKG2C+ T cells provided the TCR beta repertoires.

A word on this clonotype: The antigen is not known.

Study-wide findings and caveats: The dominant NKG2C+ clonotypes represented roughly 1.0-7.5% of CD8+ T cells in six donors.

TCRdb reprocessed the 5' RACE reads, with one entry per CDR3 protein and no DNA. The repertoire table contains about 440,000 distinct CDR3 sequences. CDR3 length: 13 residues. CDR1 is SGHRS, CDR2 YFSETQ, per germline. This chain uses TRBV5-1 with TRBJ1-2. This sequence was found in a woman between 18 and 75 years old in good health. The specimen sequenced was blood T cells: a sorted CD56 or NKG2C T cell subset, CD4+ or CD8+ T cells, or bulk PBMC T cells (not recorded which). The CDR3 spells CASSSVLDYGYTF.